This is a list of T cell receptor beta chains from one sample in a study of read filtering for tumor transcriptome and immune sequencing. One entry per CDR3 protein, called by TCRdb with MiXCR from the reads. The table lists nearly 60,000 distinct CDR3 sequences, roughly an eighth of them singletons. The source material was a population of CD138-negative cells sorted from bone marrow. The receptors were gathered from a donor at least 40 years old with multiple myeloma. Each CDR3 is given without its conserved first and last residue. Fields, in order: J gene, V gene, CDR3 protein.

J: TRBJ1-1; V: TRBV4-2; CDR3: ASSQVEGFSEAF
J: TRBJ2-1; V: TRBV15; CDR3: ATSNEGGRQF
J: TRBJ2-2; V: TRBV5-4; CDR3: ASSSGGLNTGELF
J: TRBJ1-4; V: TRBV29-1; CDR3: SVAWTVTNEKLF
J: TRBJ2-1; V: TRBV7-9; CDR3: ASSSGDRDRAYNEQF
J: TRBJ2-7; V: TRBV5-4; CDR3: ASSSHRFYEQY
J: TRBJ1-1; V: TRBV9; CDR3: VSSAQGGLGTEAF
J: TRBJ2-2; V: TRBV7-3; CDR3: ASSSPRTSGGGGELF
J: TRBJ2-1; V: TRBV2; CDR3: ASTKNEGGGKNEQF
J: TRBJ1-5; V: TRBV7-2; CDR3: ASSSPDRGYNQPQH
J: TRBJ2-7; V: TRBV7-8; CDR3: ASSLAPSGPGTEQY
J: TRBJ1-5; V: TRBV7-8; CDR3: ASSERGISNQPQH
J: TRBJ2-5; V: TRBV28; CDR3: ASSLIGGAETQY
J: TRBJ1-4; V: TRBV20-1; CDR3: SARDLKGSNEKLF
J: TRBJ2-3; V: TRBV5-1; CDR3: ASSDRDRGSDTQY
J: TRBJ2-2; V: TRBV29-1; CDR3: SVVDTMGGELF
J: TRBJ2-5; V: TRBV18; CDR3: ASSRALAGPETQY
J: TRBJ1-1; V: TRBV27; CDR3: ASIGENTEAF
J: TRBJ1-6; V: TRBV28; CDR3: ASIPGQGLPLH
J: TRBJ2-3; V: TRBV9; CDR3: ASTIGPDTDTQY
J: TRBJ2-6; V: TRBV18; CDR3: ASSPTGTGVSGANVLT
J: TRBJ1-6; V: TRBV20-1; CDR3: SAREPGRGRNSPLH
J: TRBJ2-5; V: TRBV7-7; CDR3: ASSLTSYGAQY
J: TRBJ2-5; V: TRBV18; CDR3: ASSPPGGTGGEETQY
J: TRBJ2-6; V: TRBV7-2; CDR3: ASSLDRRSGANVLT
J: TRBJ2-3; V: TRBV24-1; CDR3: ATSDLRDNRDTQY
J: TRBJ1-5; V: TRBV5-5; CDR3: ASSSTGVGNQPQH
J: TRBJ1-5; V: TRBV6-6; CDR3: ATDPSNQPQH
J: TRBJ2-3; V: TRBV6-5; CDR3: ASTIRGSGGANTQY
J: TRBJ2-6; V: TRBV5-6; CDR3: ASSLERAGANVLT
J: TRBJ1-5; V: TRBV20-1; CDR3: SARELSQPQH
J: TRBJ1-1; V: TRBV24-1; CDR3: ATSAGIRNTEAF
J: TRBJ2-3; V: TRBV6-6; CDR3: ASGSGSTDTQY
J: TRBJ2-1; V: TRBV29-1; CDR3: SVSAGTGTSGQF
J: TRBJ2-5; V: TRBV3-1; CDR3: ASRGTSGRETQY
J: TRBJ1-2; V: TRBV20-1; CDR3: SARQGGGYGYT
J: TRBJ2-2; V: TRBV5-1; CDR3: ASSRSGTGTTGELF
J: TRBJ2-5; V: TRBV5-1; CDR3: ASSRQGETQY
J: TRBJ2-3; V: TRBV29-1; CDR3: SVDYGGLGQGSTDTQY
J: TRBJ2-5; V: TRBV7-2; CDR3: ASSLASPILTTETQY
J: TRBJ1-5; V: TRBV20-1; CDR3: SAGTGQGSEPQH
J: TRBJ2-5; V: TRBV19; CDR3: ASSPRLQETQY
J: TRBJ2-7; V: TRBV11-3; CDR3: ASSLATYYEQY
J: TRBJ1-3; V: TRBV5-1; CDR3: ASSLAGLDSGNTIY
J: TRBJ2-1; V: TRBV3-1; CDR3: ASSQDLSTSYNEQF
J: TRBJ1-5; V: TRBV5-1; CDR3: ASSPGQGAVGQPQH